Below, 8 T cell receptor beta chains from the same sample are listed, as sequenced in a study of breast tumors, draining lymph nodes, adjacent tissues. TCRdb analysed the multiplex PCR reads with MiXCR anew, one entry per CDR3 protein. The profile shows more than 20,000 distinct CDR3 sequences, 45% to 65% of them singletons. Sequenced: breast tumor tissue. The receptor set was obtained from a female donor with breast cancer. Some clones in this sample may be carry-over from other donors' samples.

This chain joins TRBV19 and TRBJ2-3; 8 bases agree with TRBD1. In germline, CDR1 is LNHDA, CDR2 SQIVND (reference sequence). The CDR3 is made up of 13 amino acids. With 3 bases clipped from V and 12 bases from J, the junction kept 8 bases outside the gene matches. CDR3 nucleotides: TGTGCCAGTAGTATCCCAGGGGGCAATCTTCAGTATTTT. Translating gives CASSIPGGNLQYF.

The J gene is TRBJ1-5, the V gene TRBV6-5; the D gene is possibly TRBD1 (5 bases). V gave up 4 bases and J gave up 0 bases, with 13 bases separating them. Germline CDR1 MNHEY, CDR2 SVGAGI. The CDR3 totals 16 residues. The CDR3 DNA reads as TGTGCCAGCAGTTCACGGGGGGATAATAGCAATCAGCCCCAGCATTTT. This encodes CASSSRGDNSNQPQHF.

This clonotype was counted many times. It may be a read error: a sequence one base away is much more abundant. CDR3 amino acids: CASRLSRHSYNEQFF. DNA for the CDR3: TGTGCCAGCAGGCTCAGTCGCCACTCCTACAATGAGCAGTTCTTC. This chain uses TRBV6-1 with TRBJ2-1; D remains unclear. The germline V gene encodes CDR1 MNHNS and CDR2 SASEGT. The V and J ends lost 6 bases and 0 bases respectively, with 12 bases between them. This CDR3 has 15 residues.

The chain combines TRBV13 with TRBJ1-1; D is uncertain. The CDR3 covers 11 residues. The germline CDR1 and CDR2 sequences are PRHDT and FYEKMQ (reference sequence). V lost 8 bases, J lost 1 base, and 5 bases lay in between. The CDR3 DNA reads TGTGCCAGCGGCTCGAACACTGAAGCTTTCTTT. Translated, it gives CASGSNTEAFF.

CDR3 coding DNA: TGCAGCGTTGGGCAGTCACAGAATCAGCCCCAGCATTTT. Residues: CSVGQSQNQPQHF. The J gene is TRBJ1-5, the V gene TRBV29-1; no definite D call. The CDR3 contains 13 residues. Trimming shortened V by 4 bases and J by 4 bases, and 11 bases separated the two germline ends. Germline assignment: CDR1 SQVTM and CDR2 ANQGSEA.

This chain links TRBV11-3 with TRBJ2-1; 12 bases line up with TRBD2. The J segment lost 10 bases and the V segment lost 1 base, leaving 2 bases of the junction unmatched. Germline V CDR1 and CDR2: SGHNT, YENEEA. This CDR3 is built from 14 residues. The CDR3 protein is CASSLGLAGVEQFF. CDR3 nucleotide sequence: TGTGCCAGCAGCTTAGGACTAGCGGGGGTAGAGCAGTTCTTC.

By share of the sample, this clonotype is medium-sized. The chain couples TRBV20-1 to TRBJ1-2, with TRBD1 identical over 8 bases. In germline, CDR1 is DFQATT, CDR2 SNEGSKA (reference sequence). There are 14 residues in the CDR3. After removal of 3 bases from V and 8 bases from J, the junction contained 11 bases not matched to a gene. CDR3 bases: TGCAGTGCTAGTGTTGAGGTGACAGGGGTAGGCTACACCTTC. It is translated as CSASVEVTGVGYTF.

This clonotype was counted ten times or more. V is TRBV27 and J is TRBJ2-7, with TRBD2 identical over 11 bases. Trimming at V came to 6 bases and at J to 2 bases, leaving 0 bases not matched to a gene. The CDR3 spans 13 residues. Germline V gene data show CDR1 as MNHEY and CDR2 as SMNVEV (reference sequence). The CDR3 reads CASRTSGAYEQYF. The CDR3 DNA follows: TGTGCCAGCAGGACTAGCGGGGCCTACGAGCAGTACTTC.